These 25 T cell receptor beta chains came from one sample sequenced in a study of cytomegalovirus exposure and HLA in healthy donors. 13 Jbeta primers and 60 Vbeta primers were used for the PCR. Produced via immunoSEQ multiplex PCR; TCRdb's table is partial and in-frame only. The sample includes roughly 100,000 clones, approximately 80% of them seen just once. Material for sequencing was PBMCs. Receptors were obtained from a woman in her 40s in good health and CMV-seronegative.

The rearrangement uses TRBV19 and TRBJ2-5, with D hard to call. The V end was cut by 4 bases, the J end by 5 bases, with 14 bases between. Germline CDR1 LNHDA, CDR2 SQIVND (reference sequence). The CDR3 consists of 14 residues. The CDR3 region has the DNA TGTGCCAGTAGTAGCGCTTCGTCGCGGGAGACCCAGTACTTC. Translation gives CASSSASSRETQYF. Drawing the rest from reference TRBV19 and TRBJ2-5, the complete variable domain is DGGITQSPKYLFRKEGQNVTLSCEQNLNHDAMYWYRQDPGQGLRLIYYSQIVNDFQKGDIAEGYSVSREKKESFPLTVTSAQKNPTAFYLCASSSASSRETQYFGPGTRLLVL.

This clone occurred a few times. The chain recombines TRBV7-2 with TRBJ1-3; 7 bases line up with TRBD1. The CDR3 is 15 residues long. Germline V gene data show CDR1 as SGHTA and CDR2 as FQGNSA. Trimming at V came to 5 bases and at J to 2 bases, leaving 6 bases not matched to a gene. The CDR3, as DNA: TGTGCCAGCAGCCCAAGCCAGGGGGCTGGAAACACCATATATTTT. This codes for CASSPSQGAGNTIYF.

The chain recombines TRBV2 with TRBJ1-1; D remains ambiguous. Deletions cut 7 bases from V and 5 bases from J, with 8 bases between. Germline lookup yields CDR1 SNHLY and CDR2 FYNNEI. CDR3 length equals 11 residues. The CDR3 DNA follows: TGTGCCAGCACGCGATGGACTGAAGCTTTCTTT. Protein sequence: CASTRWTEAFF. Filled out from reference TRBV2 and TRBJ1-1, the complete variable domain reads EPEVTQTPSHQVTQMGQEVILRCVPISNHLYFYWYRQILGQKVEFLVSFYNNEISEKSEIFDDQFSVERPDGSNFTLKIRSTKLEDSAMYFCASTRWTEAFFGQGTRLTVV.

The V call is TRBV4-2, the J call TRBJ2-3; 9 bases are a match to TRBD2. There are 16 residues in the CDR3. J lost 2 bases, V lost 1 base, and 4 bases had no gene match. Per germline, CDR1 LGHNA and CDR2 YNFKEQ. CDR3: CASSQGSGGFTDTQYF. CDR3 nucleotide sequence: TGTGCCAGCAGCCAAGGCAGCGGGGGGTTCACAGATACGCAGTATTTT.

The chain is built from TRBV9 and TRBJ1-2, with unresolved D. Trimming cost V 2 bases and J 6 bases, with 20 bases left between them. The CDR3 sequence is 16 residues long. Germline CDR1 SGDLS, CDR2 YYNGEE. DNA of the CDR3: TGTGCCAGCAGCGTCCATGATTTCCAGGAACCGCATGGCTACACCTTC. This translates into CASSVHDFQEPHGYTF.

V and J are TRBV9 and TRBJ1-6; no clear D gene. The V end was cut by 0 bases, the J end by 5 bases, with 9 bases between. The CDR3 spans 15 residues. The germline V gene encodes CDR1 SGDLS and CDR2 YYNGEE. In nucleotides, the CDR3 is TGTGCCAGCAGCGTAGAGGTGCAGGATAATTCACCCCTCCACTTT. It codes for CASSVEVQDNSPLHF.

The chain links TRBV7-2 to TRBJ1-2; D is unclear. Deletions cut 2 bases from V and 8 bases from J, with 18 bases between. The CDR3 is 15 residues long. Germline V gene sequence: CDR1 SGHTA, CDR2 FQGNSA. The CDR3 coding sequence is TGTGCCAGCAGCTTAAGTCTTTGGGGAGAAGGCGGCTACACCTTC. The encoded protein is CASSLSLWGEGGYTF.

This clone was counted once. This chain links TRBV4-1 with TRBJ1-5; D call uncertain. This CDR3 has 13 amino acids. Trimming took 0 bases from V and 4 from J, leaving 4 bases between them. In germline, CDR1 is MGHRA, CDR2 YSYEKL. The CDR3 DNA sequence: TGCGCCAGCAGCCAAGATCCGAATCAGCCCCAGCATTTT. It yields the protein CASSQDPNQPQHF.

The chain carries TRBV13 and TRBJ1-3, with D possibly being TRBD1 (5 bases). The germline V gene has CDR1 PRHDT and CDR2 FYEKMQ (reference sequence). V was trimmed by 3 bases and J by 4 bases, leaving 16 bases between them. This CDR3 region has 16 residues. Here the CDR3 reads CASSLILPGGGNTIYF. In DNA, the CDR3 is TGTGCCAGCAGCTTGATTCTTCCCGGGGGAGGAAACACCATATATTTT.

The chain links TRBV7-9 to TRBJ1-1; TRBD1 agrees at 8 bases. The CDR3 has 13 amino acids. The V segment lost 5 bases and the J segment 8 bases; nucleotides outside the gene matches: 7. Germline loops: CDR1 SEHNR, CDR2 FQNEAQ (reference sequence). The chain's CDR3 is CASSPGGVKEAFF. CDR3 coding DNA: TGTGCCAGCAGCCCAGGGGGCGTAAAAGAAGCTTTCTTT.

The rearrangement uses TRBV6-6 and TRBJ1-2; D call uncertain. Trimming removed 4 bases from V and 5 bases from J, with 20 bases in between. CDR3 length equals 16 residues. Germline CDR1 and CDR2: MNHNY and SVGAGI (reference sequence). The CDR3 sequence: CASSFQRGGAGYGYTF. The CDR3 coding sequence is TGTGCCAGCAGTTTCCAACGAGGAGGAGCTGGATATGGCTACACCTTC.

The CDR3 coding sequence is TGCGCCAGCAGCCGAATGCTAGCGGGGGGGTACAATGAGCAGTTCTTC. Translating gives CASSRMLAGGYNEQFF. This chain connects TRBV4-1 to TRBJ2-1, with 12 bases fitting TRBD2. The germline V gene encodes CDR1 MGHRA and CDR2 YSYEKL. Germline trimming cut 4 bases from V and 4 bases from J; bases unmatched to any gene: 5. CDR3 size: 16 residues.

The rearrangement uses TRBV19 and TRBJ2-6; TRBD2 is a possible D gene (5 bases). The CDR3 spans 18 residues. Per germline, CDR1 LNHDA and CDR2 SQIVND (reference sequence). The V gene lost 4 bases and the J gene lost 0 bases, with 16 bases spanning the gap. In nucleotides, the CDR3 is TGTGCCAGTAGTAGTCGTGGAGGATTGAACTCTGGGGCCAACGTCCTGACTTTC. Its protein is CASSSRGGLNSGANVLTF.

The V and J genes are TRBV5-8 and TRBJ2-1; D might be TRBD1 (5 bases). Trimming cost V 7 bases and J 1 base, with 9 bases left between them. CDR1 is SGHTS and CDR2 is YDEGEE in the germline V gene. The CDR3 sequence is 13 residues long. Here the CDR3 DNA reads TGTGCCAGCTCTCAGGGATCCTACAATGAGCAGTTCTTC. It translates to CASSQGSYNEQFF.

The J gene is TRBJ1-1, the V gene TRBV2, with D perhaps TRBD1 (6 bases). Germline V lookup: CDR1 SNHLY, CDR2 FYNNEI. V lost 7 bases, J lost 7 bases, and 16 bases lay in between. This CDR3 has 13 amino acids. CDR3: CASTPGRGNEAFF. CDR3 DNA sequence: TGTGCCAGCACCCCGGGAAGGGGGAATGAAGCTTTCTTT.

The chain carries TRBV10-2 and TRBJ2-7; 11 bases agree with TRBD2. The length of the CDR3 is 14 residues. The J segment lost 1 base and the V segment lost 9 bases, leaving 5 bases of the junction unmatched. CDR1 and CDR2 from the germline V gene are WSHSY and SAAADI. The DNA of the CDR3 is TGCGCCAGTAAGGGACTAGCGGTTTCCTACGAGCAGTACTTC. Its translation is CASKGLAVSYEQYF.

This clone appeared a few times. The chain carries TRBV2 and TRBJ2-1, with 8 bases matching TRBD2. Germline V lookup: CDR1 SNHLY, CDR2 FYNNEI. After removal of 2 bases from V and 5 bases from J, the junction contained 5 bases not matched to a gene. This CDR3 is 15 amino acids long. The CDR3 bases are TGTGCCAGCAGTGAACCGGGACTAGACAACAATGAGCAGTTCTTC. Protein: CASSEPGLDNNEQFF. The full variable domain, its missing parts supplied by reference TRBV2 and TRBJ2-1, is EPEVTQTPSHQVTQMGQEVILRCVPISNHLYFYWYRQILGQKVEFLVSFYNNEISEKSEIFDDQFSVERPDGSNFTLKIRSTKLEDSAMYFCASSEPGLDNNEQFFGPGTRLTVL.

Worth noting for this clone: The same CDR3 is also encoded by other DNA sequences in this sample. This chain links TRBV19 with TRBJ1-1, with unresolved D. Germline-derived CDR1 and CDR2 are LNHDA and SQIVND (reference sequence). Deletions cut 2 bases from V and 7 bases from J, with 8 bases between. The CDR3 loop spans 12 amino acids. The CDR3 DNA sequence: TGTGCCAGTAGTATAAGTGGGAGTGAAGCTTTCTTT. Translation: CASSISGSEAFF.

The chain joins TRBV5-1 to TRBJ2-1; 14 bases match TRBD2. The germline CDR1 and CDR2 sequences are SGHRS and YFSETQ. The junction had 9 bases not matched to a gene; V was cut back by 4 bases and J by 9 bases. The CDR3 extends over 16 amino acids. This CDR3 reads CASSPQTSGGASEQFF. In DNA, the CDR3 is TGCGCCAGCAGCCCGCAGACTAGCGGGGGGGCAAGTGAGCAGTTCTTC.

This clone was seen a handful of times. This CDR3 is CASSYTGGNEKLFF. DNA for the CDR3: TGTGCCAGCAGTTACACAGGGGGAAATGAAAAACTGTTTTTT. J is TRBJ1-4 and V is TRBV6-5; TRBD1 matches at 8 bases. Germline CDR1 is MNHEY and CDR2 is SVGAGI. The CDR3 extends over 14 amino acids. V was pared by 2 bases and J by 5 bases, with 1 base of the junction left unmatched.

This rearrangement joins TRBV12-5 to TRBJ2-2; 7 nucleotides align to TRBD1. The trim removed 2 bases at V and 5 bases at J, leaving 17 bases unmatched. The CDR3 extends over 19 amino acids. Germline loops: CDR1 LGHNT, CDR2 FRNRAP. CDR3 in amino acids: CASGLTWTTGTVWTGELFF. In DNA form, the CDR3 reads TGTGCTAGTGGTTTGACTTGGACCACTGGGACAGTCTGGACCGGGGAGCTGTTTTTT. Full variable domain (rest looked up from reference TRBV12-5 and TRBJ2-2): DARVTQTPRHKVTEMGQEVTMRCQPILGHNTVFWYRQTMMQGLELLAYFRNRAPLDDSGMPKDRFSAEMPDATLATLKIQPSEPRDSAVYFCASGLTWTTGTVWTGELFFGEGSRLTVL.

The chain has TRBV4-1 and TRBJ1-4; D possibly corresponds to TRBD1 (6 bases). The CDR3 totals 15 residues. V lost 4 bases, J lost 0 bases, and 9 bases lay in between. Germline lookup yields CDR1 MGHRA and CDR2 YSYEKL. The CDR3 bases are TGCGCCAGCAGCCGAGGACAGTCAACTAATGAAAAACTGTTTTTT. It is translated as CASSRGQSTNEKLFF.

The chain has TRBV5-6 and TRBJ1-5; 10 bases line up with TRBD1. Germline CDR1 and CDR2: SGHDT and YYEEEE. CDR3 length: 14 amino acids. V lost 6 bases, J lost 6 bases, and 6 bases stayed unmatched. CDR3 sequence: CASIKGTGVQPQHF. The CDR3 DNA reads TGTGCCAGCATCAAGGGGACAGGGGTTCAGCCCCAGCATTTT.

Only one count was recorded for this clone. V and J are TRBV5-1 and TRBJ2-7; 7 positions agree with TRBD1. Trimming cost V 4 bases and J 4 bases; bases outside gene matches: 11. The CDR3 covers 15 residues. The germline V gene has CDR1 SGHRS and CDR2 YFSETQ. The CDR3 bases are TGCGCCAGCAGCCGTGAAACGGGACAGACGTACGAGCAGTACTTC. Translated, it gives CASSRETGQTYEQYF.

The J gene is TRBJ1-1, the V gene TRBV7-2; D call uncertain. The germline CDR1 and CDR2 sequences are SGHTA and FQGNSA. The CDR3 totals 13 residues. V lost 1 base to trimming and J lost 8 bases, with 11 bases between them. The CDR3 nucleotides read TGTGCCAGCAGCTTAGGCCAGAGAGGGGAAGCTTTCTTT. Translated: CASSLGQRGEAFF.